The 31 T cell receptor beta chains listed next were all sequenced from one sample in a study of T cells in women clearing cervical HPV infection. Here immunoSEQ multiplex PCR was the method, and the copy in TCRdb shows in-frame clones only, minus some. The sample has under 30,000 clones. The sequenced sample was blood buffy coat. Source of these receptors: a woman between 18 and 75 years old with a cervical HPV16 infection that either progressed to CIN3+ or cleared (not recorded which).

Of note for this clone: The observed sequence ends 3 residues before the CDR3 terminus, with the missing tail filled in from the germline J gene. The chain links TRBV9 to TRBJ2-3; possibly TRBD1 for D (6 bases). This CDR3 is 20 amino acids long. Germline values: CDR1 SGDLS, CDR2 YYNGEE. V was shortened by 3 bases and J by 2 bases, with 28 bases between the two germline ends. The chain's CDR3 is CASSATGRGGGQGPTDTQYF. CDR3 DNA (partial): TGTGCCAGCAGCGCCACAGGGCGAGGAGGTGGACAAGGACCCACAGATACG.

With respect to this clone: The observed sequence ends 3 residues before the CDR3 terminus, with the missing tail filled in from the germline J gene. The V and J genes are TRBV2 and TRBJ2-1, with D perhaps matching TRBD1 (6 bases). CDR1 SNHLY and CDR2 FYNNEI come from the germline V gene. The CDR3 loop spans 16 amino acids. The V and J ends lost 6 bases and 1 base respectively, with 16 bases between them. The sequenced CDR3 bases are TGTGCCAGCAGCCGCAACAGGGTCTCATCCTACAATGAG. Its protein is CASSRNRVSSYNE. The entire CDR3 protein reads CASSRNRVSSYNEQFF.

Of note for this clone: Read sequence stops 3 residues before the CDR3 end, and the germline J gene provides the missing end. J is TRBJ2-7 and V is TRBV9; 8 nucleotides agree with TRBD2. V was clipped by 7 bases and J by 1 base; unmatched bases: 7. The CDR3 sequence is 14 residues long. CDR1 SGDLS and CDR2 YYNGEE come from the germline V gene. CDR3 sequence reads: CASSSGRGSYEQYF. Incomplete CDR3 DNA: TGTGCCAGCTCAAGCGGGAGAGGGTCCTACGAG.

A note on this clone: The sequenced fragment ends 3 residues before the CDR3 boundary, so the rest is inferred from the germline J gene. This sequence joins TRBV11-3 and TRBJ2-7, with 14 bases aligning to TRBD2. The CDR3 runs to 15 residues. The junction had 4 bases not matched to a gene; V was cut back by 3 bases and J by 6 bases. Germline V lookup: CDR1 SGHNT, CDR2 YENEEA. The CDR3 reads CASSLSGLAGAEQYF. The covered CDR3 bases are TGTGCCAGCAGCTTGTCGGGACTAGCGGGGGCCGAG.

Regarding this clone: With the read ending 3 residues before the CDR3 end, the germline J gene is used to fill in that end. V gene TRBV24-1 combines with J gene TRBJ1-5; tentatively, D is TRBD1 (5 bases). V was trimmed by 1 base and J by 6 bases, leaving 9 bases between them. In germline, CDR1 is KGHDR, CDR2 SFDVKD. The CDR3 totals 14 residues. The CDR3 reads CATSDFGAGQPQHF. CDR3 DNA, as far as it was read: TGTGCCACCAGTGATTTTGGGGCCGGTCAGCCC.

Concerning this clone: The read terminates 3 residues before the CDR3 end, so the remaining end is supplied by the germline J gene. This chain joins TRBV18 and TRBJ1-1; D is perhaps TRBD1 (5 bases). With 10 bases removed from V and 4 bases from J, the gap between germline ends came to 16 bases. The germline V gene encodes CDR1 KGHSH and CDR2 LQKENI. The CDR3 totals 13 residues. Here the CDR3 reads CATTTGGVTEAFF. The sequenced part of the CDR3 DNA is TGTGCCACCACAACTGGGGGGGTCACTGAA. Based on the CDR3 plus reference TRBV18 and TRBJ1-1, the full variable domain is NAGVMQNPRHLVRRRGQEARLRCSPMKGHSHVYWYRQLPEEGLKFMVYLQKENIIDESGMPKERFSAEFPKEGPSILRIQQVVRGDSAAYFCATTTGGVTEAFFGQGTRLTVV.

On this clone: The read ends 3 residues early relative to the CDR3; the germline J gene fills the gap. The chain carries TRBV20-1 and TRBJ2-7, with 8 bases aligning to TRBD2. The CDR3 runs to 13 residues. J gave up 4 bases and V 5 bases, and 7 bases lay outside the gene matches. Germline-derived CDR1 and CDR2 are DFQATT and SNEGSKA (reference sequence). The CDR3 region is CSAPPSGRYEQYF. CDR3 bases read: TGCAGTGCTCCTCCTAGCGGGCGGTACGAG.

On this clone: The CDR3 extends 3 residues past the end of the read, so its final part is completed from the germline J gene. The chain carries TRBV7-4 and TRBJ2-7; D is unclear. This CDR3 region has 12 residues. Per the germline V gene, CDR1 is SGHVT and CDR2 is SQSDAQ. V was clipped by 5 bases and J by 6 bases, with 11 bases between them. The CDR3 loop is CASSTLISEQYF. The part of the CDR3 DNA that was read is TGTGCCAGCAGCACCCTTATTAGCGAG.

Points on this clone: The CDR3 end lies 3 residues beyond the end of the read and is filled in from the germline J gene. This chain connects TRBV19 to TRBJ1-4; no reliable D call. This CDR3 comprises 12 residues. In germline, CDR1 is LNHDA, CDR2 SQIVND (reference sequence). With 7 bases removed from V and 4 bases from J, the gap between germline ends came to 7 bases. The CDR3 region is CASNQDNEKLFF. The sequenced CDR3 bases are TGTGCCAGTAACCAGGATAATGAAAAA.

Details on this clone: With the read ending 3 residues before the CDR3 end, the germline J gene is used to fill in that end. This rearrangement joins TRBV20-1 to TRBJ2-3; D ambiguous. The CDR3 contains 15 residues. The V end lost 5 bases, the J end lost 1 base, and 16 bases lay between the germline ends. From germline, CDR1 is DFQATT and CDR2 SNEGSKA (reference sequence). The part of the CDR3 DNA that was read is TGCAGTGCTGGTTCTAGGAGCGCGCGCACAGATACG. It specifies CSAGSRSARTDT. The whole CDR3 protein reads CSAGSRSARTDTQYF.

CDR3: CSAPLAGGPDTQYF. The CDR3 DNA, read in part, is TGCAGTGCGCCCTTAGCGGGGGGGCCAGATACG. This rearrangement joins TRBV20-1 to TRBJ2-3; 11 nucleotides agree with TRBD2. The read terminates 3 residues before the CDR3 end, so the remaining end is supplied by the germline J gene. The germline CDR1 and CDR2 sequences are DFQATT and SNEGSKA (reference sequence). Germline trimming cut 6 bases from V and 4 bases from J; bases unmatched to any gene: 6. The CDR3 length is 14 residues.

About this clone: The read comes to an end 3 residues before the CDR3 does, leaving the germline J gene to fill in the end. The chain combines TRBV30 with TRBJ2-3; the match to TRBD2 covers 10 bases. Germline loops: CDR1 GTSNPN, CDR2 SVGIG (reference sequence). The CDR3 loop spans 15 amino acids. The junction had 5 bases not matched to a gene; V was cut back by 1 base and J by 4 bases. The CDR3 reads CAWSGGGTSADTQYF. The CDR3 bases that were read are TGTGCCTGGAGTGGAGGGGGGACTAGCGCAGATACG.

Of note for this clone: The read gets to within 3 residues of the CDR3 end, and the germline J gene fills in the rest. The chain links TRBV7-9 to TRBJ1-1; D is unresolved. The CDR3 extends over 12 amino acids. CDR1 SEHNR and CDR2 FQNEAQ come from the germline V gene (reference sequence). CDR3 sequence: CASSLDSEGAFF. Incomplete CDR3 DNA: TGTGCCAGCAGCTTAGATTCGGAGGGA.

Concerning this clone: Read sequence stops 3 residues before the CDR3 end, and the germline J gene provides the missing end. The chain couples TRBV18 to TRBJ2-7; 8 nucleotides agree with TRBD1. The CDR3 is made up of 15 amino acids. The ends lost 3 bases at V and 5 bases at J; junction bases unmatched: 9. Germline CDR1 reads KGHSH; CDR2 reads LQKENI. CDR3 DNA (partial): TGTGCCAGCTCACCGAATCAGGGGGCGGGCGACGAG. This gives the protein CASSPNQGAGDE. The full CDR3 reads CASSPNQGAGDEQYF.

With respect to this clone: The CDR3 is cut off 3 residues early in the read; its end comes from the germline J gene. The chain joins TRBV14 to TRBJ2-7; D remains ambiguous. Trimming took 4 bases from V and 3 from J, leaving 7 bases between them. The CDR3 covers 12 residues. CDR1 and CDR2 from the germline V gene are SGHDN and FVKESK. The DNA read from the CDR3 is TGTGCCAGCAGCCCCGCAGGCTACGAG. Its translation is CASSPAGYE. The whole CDR3 region reads CASSPAGYEQYF.

About this clone itself: The sequence runs out 3 residues before the end of the CDR3; the remainder is reconstructed from the germline J gene. The rearrangement joins TRBV20-1 to TRBJ1-1; 9 nucleotides line up with TRBD1. The V gene's germline CDR1 is DFQATT and CDR2 SNEGSKA (reference sequence). The CDR3 extends over 11 amino acids. CDR3 DNA (partial): TGCAGTGCTAGTGGGGACAGGGTA. Encoded protein: CSASGDRV. The CDR3 as a whole reads CSASGDRVAFF.

About this clone itself: The read ends 3 residues before the CDR3 terminus; that terminus is restored from the germline J gene. The rearrangement joins TRBV6-2 or TRBV6-3 to TRBJ1-6, with 8 bases fitting TRBD1. V was pared by 2 bases and J by 8 bases, with 2 bases of the junction left unmatched. This CDR3 has 14 amino acids. The V gene's germline CDR1 is MNHEY and CDR2 SVGEGT. This CDR3 is CASSYGRGHSPLHF. The DNA read from the CDR3 is TGTGCCAGCAGTTACGGCAGGGGGCATTCACCC.

Remarks on this clone: With the read ending 3 residues before the CDR3 end, the germline J gene is used to fill in that end. The chain couples TRBV12-3 or TRBV12-4 to TRBJ1-2; 9 bases fit TRBD1. The CDR3 is 13 amino acids. The V gene end was trimmed by 3 bases and the J gene end by 7 bases; junction bases not matched to a gene: 3. This chain's CDR3 is CASSLGQGGGYTF. CDR3 bases read: TGTGCCAGCAGTTTGGGACAGGGAGGTGGC.

With regard to this clone: The CDR3 goes on 3 residues after the read ends, and that part is filled in from the germline J gene. The chain has TRBV20-1 and TRBJ2-7; tentative D call: TRBD2 (6 bases). The V gene's germline CDR1 is DFQATT and CDR2 SNEGSKA (reference sequence). The CDR3 length is 14 residues. V lost 4 bases and J lost 2, with 15 bases in between. The CDR3 loop is CSATPGVPPYEQYF. CDR3 bases read: TGCAGTGCTACCCCGGGGGTGCCCCCCTACGAG.

As concerns this clone: The CDR3 end falls 3 residues outside the read, so it is completed with the germline J gene. The V gene is TRBV5-5, the J gene TRBJ2-5; 11 nucleotides agree with TRBD2. The germline gives CDR1 SGHKS, CDR2 YYEKEE (reference sequence). This CDR3 contains 15 residues. The junction had 4 bases not matched to a gene; V was cut back by 2 bases and J by 4 bases. CDR3 sequence reads: CASSFIAGGGETQYF. The CDR3 DNA, read in part, is TGTGCCAGCAGCTTCATAGCGGGAGGGGGAGAGACC.

Turning to this clone: The CDR3 end is not reached by the read, which stops 3 residues before it; the germline J gene fills it in. This chain uses TRBV19 with TRBJ1-5, with D possibly being TRBD1 (6 bases). Trimming removed 9 bases from V and 2 bases from J, with 17 bases in between. CDR3 size: 15 residues. Germline values: CDR1 LNHDA, CDR2 SQIVND (reference sequence). Incomplete CDR3 DNA: TGTGCCAGGGACAGCCAAGGAAGGGGCAATCAGCCC. This gives the protein CARDSQGRGNQP. The whole CDR3 is CARDSQGRGNQPQHF.

For this clone: The read comes to an end 3 residues before the CDR3 does, leaving the germline J gene to fill in the end. The rearrangement links TRBV2 to TRBJ2-2, with 8 nucleotides matching TRBD1. The junction had 7 bases not matched to a gene; V was cut back by 4 bases and J by 6 bases. Germline V gives CDR1 SNHLY, CDR2 FYNNEI. CDR3 length equals 15 residues. CDR3 in amino acids: CASSVTQGAAGELFF. CDR3 DNA (partial): TGTGCCAGCAGTGTGACCCAGGGGGCAGCCGGGGAG. Together with reference TRBV2 and TRBJ2-2, the CDR3 gives the full variable domain: EPEVTQTPSHQVTQMGQEVILRCVPISNHLYFYWYRQILGQKVEFLVSFYNNEISEKSEIFDDQFSVERPDGSNFTLKIRSTKLEDSAMYFCASSVTQGAAGELFFGEGSRLTVL.

Turning to this clone: The CDR3 extends 3 residues past the end of the read, so its final part is completed from the germline J gene. The chain joins TRBV20-1 to TRBJ1-5; 8 bases are a match to TRBD1. V shed 5 bases, J shed 7 bases, and the junction held 10 bases outside the gene matches. This CDR3 comprises 14 residues. From germline, CDR1 is DFQATT and CDR2 SNEGSKA (reference sequence). Here the CDR3 reads CSASDREYQQPQHF. CDR3 bases read: TGCAGTGCTTCGGACAGGGAGTATCAGCAGCCC.

A remark on this clone: A junction boundary mismatches the germline segment, possibly from a read error. The missing CDR3 end, 3 residues past where the read stops, is filled in from the germline J gene. The chain carries TRBV4-2 and TRBJ1-5; D remains ambiguous. This CDR3 spans 14 amino acids. Germline loops: CDR1 LGHNA, CDR2 YNFKEQ. The CDR3 is CASSLWRGNQPQHF. CDR3 DNA (partial): TGCGCCAGCAGCCTTTGGAGGGGCAATCAGCCC.

Concerning this clone itself: The CDR3 end falls 3 residues outside the read, so it is completed with the germline J gene. The chain has TRBV18 and TRBJ1-2; no firm D call. CDR3 length: 15 amino acids. Germline V gene sequence: CDR1 KGHSH, CDR2 LQKENI. V was pared by 4 bases and J by 2 bases, with 14 bases between. The CDR3 spells CASSRTPEINYGYTF. Incomplete CDR3 DNA: TGTGCCAGCTCACGAACCCCAGAGATAAACTATGGC.

Remarks on this clone: The CDR3 is cut off 3 residues early in the read; its end comes from the germline J gene. The genes are TRBV18 and TRBJ1-2; the D is unclear. The CDR3 has 12 amino acids. CDR1 and CDR2 from the germline V gene are KGHSH and LQKENI. The CDR3 reads CASSPGPNDYTF. The DNA read from the CDR3 is TGTGCCAGCTCACCAGGGCCGAATGAC. Using reference TRBV18 and TRBJ1-2 for the parts outside the CDR3, the full variable domain is NAGVMQNPRHLVRRRGQEARLRCSPMKGHSHVYWYRQLPEEGLKFMVYLQKENIIDESGMPKERFSAEFPKEGPSILRIQQVVRGDSAAYFCASSPGPNDYTFGSGTRLTVV.

Of note for this clone: The observed sequence ends 3 residues before the CDR3 terminus, with the missing tail filled in from the germline J gene. This sequence joins TRBV7-9 and TRBJ1-5; D is possibly TRBD1 (5 bases). V was shortened by 7 bases and J by 9 bases, with 19 bases between the two germline ends. The CDR3 has 14 amino acids. The germline CDR1 and CDR2 sequences are SEHNR and FQNEAQ (reference sequence). CDR3: CASTGLGTSVPQHF. The CDR3 bases that were read are TGTGCCAGCACCGGCCTCGGGACTAGCGTGCCC.

A word on this clone: The read halts 3 residues ahead of the CDR3 end, with the missing end drawn from the germline J gene. The V gene is TRBV10-3, the J gene TRBJ2-7; a weak D match, TRBD2 (6 bases). The CDR3 has 16 amino acids. Per germline, CDR1 ENHRY and CDR2 SYGVKD. V gave up 3 bases and J gave up 2 bases, with 17 bases separating them. The CDR3 spells CAISETRGLETYEQYF. Incomplete CDR3 DNA: TGTGCCATCAGTGAAACGAGGGGACTCGAAACCTACGAG.

A word on this clone: Sequencing ends 3 residues short of the CDR3 end; the germline J gene provides the rest. The chain has TRBV6-2 or TRBV6-3 and TRBJ2-3, with D unresolved. The V gene's germline CDR1 is MNHEY and CDR2 SVGEGT. Trimming cost V 4 bases and J 2 bases, with 13 bases left between them. The CDR3 spans 15 residues. This CDR3 reads CASSFGQDFTDTQYF. CDR3 bases read: TGTGCCAGCAGTTTTGGTCAAGACTTCACAGATACG.

On this clone itself: From the germline J gene comes the end of the CDR3, since the read stops 3 residues before it. The chain employs TRBV5-1 and TRBJ2-3; TRBD2 matches 7 bases. Germline V gives CDR1 SGHRS, CDR2 YFSETQ. This CDR3 contains 14 residues. The trim removed 4 bases at V and 6 bases at J, leaving 8 bases unmatched. The CDR3 loop reads CASSPQTGGDTQYF. Partial CDR3 DNA: TGCGCCAGCAGCCCCCAGACGGGGGGTGATACG.

About this clone: From the germline J gene comes the end of the CDR3, since the read stops 3 residues before it. The V and J genes are TRBV14 and TRBJ2-7; TRBD2 matches at 12 bases. The CDR3 covers 15 residues. The V gene's germline CDR1 is SGHDN and CDR2 FVKESK. V lost 1 base and J lost 6; bases outside the gene matches: 4. The CDR3 DNA, read in part, is TGTGCCAGCAGCCAAGGACTAGCGGGAGCTTCCGAG. It translates to CASSQGLAGASE. The entire CDR3 reads CASSQGLAGASEQYF.